Following are 31 T cell receptor beta chains from one sample sequenced in a study of T-cell memory formation after mild COVID-19. TCRdb fed the 5' RACE reads into MiXCR, producing one record per CDR3 protein. This table holds around 82,000 distinct CDR3 sequences, over 10% found once. The specimen was PBMCs or a T cell subset sorted from them (not recorded which). The receptors come from a man aged 18 to 35 who had mild COVID-19 (a few samples of this study predate the infection). Cell type and time point are not known.

V is TRBV27 and J is TRBJ1-1; D unresolved. The CDR3 sequence is 11 residues long. Per the germline V gene, CDR1 is MNHEY and CDR2 is SMNVEV (reference sequence). Trimming removed 6 bases at V and 6 bases at J, with 8 bases between. The CDR3: CASRRDAEAFF. Written as DNA, the CDR3 is TGTGCCAGCAGAAGAGACGCTGAAGCTTTCTTT.

This rearrangement joins TRBV6-2 or TRBV6-3 to TRBJ2-1; 10 bases match TRBD2. The CDR3 consists of 15 residues. Germline CDR1 is MNHEY and CDR2 is SVGEGT. Losses at the gene ends were 6 bases for V and 5 bases for J; bases not matched to a gene: 7. The CDR3 is CASRASGGADNEQFF. The CDR3 DNA is TGTGCCAGCAGGGCCAGCGGGGGGGCCGACAATGAGCAGTTCTTC.

The sample holds a few counts of this clonotype. This chain links TRBV4-3 with TRBJ2-5; TRBD1 matches 10 bases. Germline V gives CDR1 LGHNA, CDR2 YSLEER. The CDR3 covers 15 residues. V trimming: 5 bases; J trimming: 5 bases; junction bases outside the gene matches: 8. The CDR3 region is CASSVRQGAWETQYF. The CDR3 nucleotides are TGCGCCAGCAGCGTGAGACAGGGGGCGTGGGAGACCCAGTACTTC.

This clonotype occurred a few times. The rearrangement uses TRBV7-2 and TRBJ2-3; 7 positions match TRBD2. Germline-derived CDR1 and CDR2 are SGHTA and FQGNSA. This CDR3 spans 14 amino acids. Germline trimming cut 6 bases from V and 4 bases from J; bases unmatched to any gene: 7. The CDR3 DNA sequence: TGTGCCAGCAGGAACCCAGGGAGGGCAGATACGCAGTATTTT. It translates to CASRNPGRADTQYF.

This chain connects TRBV6-6 to TRBJ2-5, with 9 bases matching TRBD2. After removal of 6 bases from V and 2 bases from J, the junction contained 10 bases not matched to a gene. This CDR3 is 16 amino acids long. Germline CDR1 MNHNY, CDR2 SVGAGI (reference sequence). The CDR3 DNA follows: TGTGCCAGCAGGAGAGAAGCGGGGGGCCAACAAGAGACCCAGTACTTC. Its translation is CASRREAGGQQETQYF.

This chain uses TRBV7-9 with TRBJ2-7; D is uncertain. CDR1 and CDR2 from the germline V gene are SEHNR and FQNEAQ (reference sequence). The CDR3 spans 13 residues. V gave up 1 base and J gave up 2 bases, with 6 bases separating them. The chain's CDR3 is CASSLGDPYEQYF. Here the CDR3 DNA reads TGTGCCAGCAGCTTAGGTGACCCCTACGAGCAGTACTTC.

There are a few counts of this clonotype. V gene TRBV5-1 combines with J gene TRBJ1-6; 7 positions agree with TRBD1. The CDR3 length is 15 residues. The germline CDR1 and CDR2 sequences are SGHRS and YFSETQ. Trimming cost V 4 bases and J 6 bases; bases outside gene matches: 7. In DNA form, the CDR3 reads TGCGCCAGCAGCACCGACAGGGTCTTTAATTCACCCCTCCACTTT. Translation: CASSTDRVFNSPLHF.

This clonotype has just a few counts. The J gene is TRBJ1-2, the V gene TRBV9; 8 bases are a match to TRBD1. The junction had 7 bases not matched to a gene; V was cut back by 2 bases and J by 4 bases. CDR3 length: 15 amino acids. CDR1 SGDLS and CDR2 YYNGEE come from the germline V gene. CDR3 residues: CASSVGQGPFYGYTF. As DNA, the CDR3 is TGTGCCAGCAGCGTCGGACAGGGCCCTTTCTATGGCTACACCTTC.

This clonotype was detected ten times or more. The J gene is TRBJ2-5, the V gene TRBV7-9; the D gene is possibly TRBD2 (5 bases). This CDR3 spans 14 amino acids. CDR1 is SEHNR, CDR2 FQNEAQ, per germline (reference sequence). The germline V and J ends were trimmed by 5 bases and 6 bases, with 16 bases remaining between them. The CDR3 region is CASSAGLGGQTQYF. The DNA for the CDR3 is TGTGCCAGCAGCGCGGGTCTTGGCGGGCAGACCCAGTACTTC. Supplemented by reference TRBV7-9 and TRBJ2-5, the full variable domain reads DTGVSQNPRHKITKRGQNVTFRCDPISEHNRLYWYRQTLGQGPEFLTYFQNEAQLEKSRLLSDRFSAERPKGSFSTLEIQRTEQGDSAMYLCASSAGLGGQTQYFGPGTRLLVL.

This clonotype was seen at least ten times. The chain recombines TRBV5-8 with TRBJ1-5; 8 bases are shared with TRBD1. Germline trimming cut 4 bases from V and 7 bases from J; bases unmatched to any gene: 7. This CDR3 has 14 residues. Germline assignment: CDR1 SGHTS and CDR2 YDEGEE. CDR3 bases: TGTGCCAGCAGCCTAGGACAGGGATTACAGCCCCAGCATTTT. Protein: CASSLGQGLQPQHF.

The chain is built from TRBV6-5 and TRBJ2-5; D is uncertain. Germline CDR1 MNHEY, CDR2 SVGAGI. CDR3 length: 12 residues. V was trimmed by 4 bases and J by 4 bases, leaving 7 bases between them. The CDR3 nucleotides are TGTGCCAGCAGTTCAGGCGTAGAGACCCAGTACTTC. This sequence encodes CASSSGVETQYF.

CDR3 protein: CASSLAQTSTDTQYF. The CDR3 bases are TGCGCCAGCAGCTTGGCTCAGACTAGCACAGATACGCAGTATTTT. The chain joins TRBV5-1 to TRBJ2-3; no clear D gene. The CDR3 is 15 amino acids. V was trimmed by 0 bases and J by 0 bases, leaving 8 bases between them. CDR1 and CDR2 (germline): SGHRS, YFSETQ.

This CDR3 reads CASSPIGSYEQYF. As DNA, the CDR3 is TGTGCCAGCAGCCCGATAGGCTCCTACGAGCAGTACTTC. This chain connects TRBV5-5 to TRBJ2-7; unclear D gene. This CDR3 comprises 13 residues. Germline values: CDR1 SGHKS, CDR2 YYEKEE (reference sequence). V gave up 4 bases and J gave up 0 bases, with 8 bases separating them.

This rearrangement joins TRBV5-1 to TRBJ1-1; 7 bases match TRBD1. Per the germline V gene, CDR1 is SGHRS and CDR2 is YFSETQ. The ends lost 3 bases at V and 11 bases at J; junction bases unmatched: 10. This CDR3 spans 13 amino acids. The CDR3 protein is CASSYGQAAGAFF. In DNA form, the CDR3 reads TGCGCCAGCAGCTACGGACAGGCCGCCGGTGCTTTCTTT.

This clonotype has a handful of counts. Sequence at one end of the junction differs from germline and may be a read error. V gene TRBV10-3 combines with J gene TRBJ2-5, with D possibly being TRBD1 (5 bases). The CDR3 runs to 13 residues. In germline, CDR1 is ENHRY, CDR2 SYGVKD. Written as DNA, the CDR3 is TGTGCCATCTCGACAGAAAACCAGGAGACCCAGTACTTC. It yields the protein CAISTENQETQYF.

The CDR3 sequence: CASSPGQGQYF. As DNA, the CDR3 is TGTGCCAGCAGCCCCGGCCAGGGGCAGTACTTC. The V gene is TRBV7-8, the J gene TRBJ2-7, with D perhaps TRBD1 (5 bases). The germline V gene has CDR1 SGHVS and CDR2 FQNEAQ. CDR3 length equals 11 residues. V lost 5 bases, J lost 9 bases, and 11 bases lay in between.

This clonotype has at least ten counts. The J gene is TRBJ2-6, the V gene TRBV4-3, with D possibly matching TRBD2 (5 bases). The CDR3 totals 16 residues. Germline CDR1 LGHNA, CDR2 YSLEER. Trimming removed 0 bases at V and 0 bases at J, with 6 bases between. Here the CDR3 reads CASSQEGSSGANVLTF. In DNA form, the CDR3 reads TGCGCCAGCAGCCAAGAAGGGAGCTCTGGGGCCAACGTCCTGACTTTC.

The rearrangement joins TRBV6-5 to TRBJ1-2; D gene uncertain. There are 14 residues in the CDR3. V lost 6 bases and J lost 0, with 11 bases in between. Germline V gene lookup returns CDR1 MNHEY and CDR2 SVGAGI. CDR3 sequence reads: CASSPVTANYGYTF. CDR3 coding DNA: TGTGCCAGCAGCCCGGTGACCGCTAACTATGGCTACACCTTC.

The gene calls are TRBV24-1 and TRBJ2-5; maybe TRBD2 (6 bases). The CDR3 has 13 residues. Germline CDR1 KGHDR, CDR2 SFDVKD. The V end lost 4 bases, the J end lost 3 bases, and 8 bases lay between the germline ends. DNA for the CDR3: TGTGCCACCAGTGAGGGAGGAAAAGAGACCCAGTACTTC. Translation gives CATSEGGKETQYF.

This clonotype has a count of ten or more. This chain connects TRBV7-9 to TRBJ2-1; the match to TRBD2 covers 10 bases. V lost 3 bases to trimming and J lost 10 bases; unmatched junction nucleotides: 6. Germline V lookup: CDR1 SEHNR, CDR2 FQNEAQ (reference sequence). There are 14 residues in the CDR3. CDR3 bases: TGTGCCAGCAGCTTTGGAACTAGCGGGGACGAGCAGTTCTTC. The encoded protein is CASSFGTSGDEQFF.

A few counts support this clonotype. The gene calls are TRBV12-3 or TRBV12-4 and TRBJ2-7; D unclear. Trimming cost V 1 base and J 7 bases, with 11 bases left between them. CDR3 length equals 13 residues. In nucleotides, the CDR3 is TGTGCCAGCAGTTTAGGAGGCCCGCTGGAGCAGTACGTC. Translation: CASSLGGPLEQYV.

This clonotype has a handful of counts. V usage is TRBV20-1 and J usage is TRBJ2-2, with 9 nucleotides matching TRBD2. V lost 0 bases and J lost 7; bases outside the gene matches: 9. Germline lookup yields CDR1 DFQATT and CDR2 SNEGSKA (reference sequence). The CDR3 totals 16 residues. The DNA of the CDR3 is TGCAGTGCTAGAGATGACGCGGGGGGGCCTCACGGGGAGCTGTTTTTT. As protein: CSARDDAGGPHGELFF.

V and J are TRBV5-1 and TRBJ1-1; D gene uncertain. Germline V gene data show CDR1 as SGHRS and CDR2 as YFSETQ. Trimming took off 5 bases at V and 1 base at J, with 12 bases between the two ends. CDR3 length: 14 residues. This CDR3 reads CASSRLGENTEAFF. CDR3 in DNA: TGCGCCAGCAGTCGGCTCGGGGAGAACACTGAAGCTTTCTTT.

The V call is TRBV15, the J call TRBJ1-5; D gene ambiguous. Germline CDR1 reads LNHNV; CDR2 reads YYDKDF (reference sequence). V lost 1 base to trimming and J lost 6 bases, with 10 bases between them. CDR3 length: 14 amino acids. CDR3 coding DNA: TGTGCCACCAGCAGAGTAGGGTCGGGTCAGCCCCAGCATTTT. This encodes CATSRVGSGQPQHF.

J is TRBJ2-2 and V is TRBV7-3; D is perhaps TRBD1 (5 bases). Germline V lookup: CDR1 SGHTA, CDR2 FQGTGA. Trimming pared 5 bases from V and 3 bases from J, leaving 7 bases between. The CDR3 consists of 13 residues. The CDR3 region is CASSKGHTGELFF. The CDR3 nucleotides read TGTGCCAGCAGCAAGGGGCACACCGGGGAGCTGTTTTTT.

The rearrangement joins TRBV7-2 to TRBJ1-1; 7 bases fit TRBD1. Per the germline V gene, CDR1 is SGHTA and CDR2 is FQGNSA. V dropped 6 bases and J dropped 2; count of bases not matched to a gene: 3. This CDR3 spans 13 amino acids. CDR3 sequence: CASRGTVNTEAFF. CDR3 DNA: TGTGCCAGCAGAGGGACAGTTAACACTGAAGCTTTCTTT.

This clonotype has just a few counts. The chain employs TRBV5-1 and TRBJ1-3; D uncertain. Germline lookup yields CDR1 SGHRS and CDR2 YFSETQ. The V end lost 1 base, the J end lost 0 bases, and 14 bases lay between the germline ends. The CDR3 runs 17 residues. The CDR3 nucleotides read TGCGCCAGCAGCTTGCTTGGGTTTGCAGACTCTGGAAACACCATATATTTT. Its protein is CASSLLGFADSGNTIYF.

The gene calls are TRBV5-1 and TRBJ1-2; possibly TRBD1 for D (6 bases). The CDR3 consists of 14 residues. Per germline, CDR1 SGHRS and CDR2 YFSETQ. The germline V and J ends were trimmed by 0 bases and 0 bases, with 6 bases remaining between them. The CDR3 region is CASSLAGANYGYTF. The CDR3 nucleotides read TGCGCCAGCAGCTTGGCAGGGGCTAACTATGGCTACACCTTC.

This clonotype has a handful of counts. This rearrangement joins TRBV9 to TRBJ1-1; TRBD1 aligns across 9 bases. V was clipped by 0 bases and J by 14 bases; unmatched bases: 5. Germline V CDR1 and CDR2: SGDLS, YYNGEE. The CDR3 extends over 12 amino acids. CDR3 sequence: CASSVGTGEIFF. The CDR3, as DNA: TGTGCCAGCAGCGTAGGGACAGGGGAGATCTTCTTT.

The rearrangement joins TRBV4-3 to TRBJ2-5; either TRBD1 or TRBD2 may fit D (5 bases each). V was pared by 4 bases and J by 5 bases, with 17 bases between. Germline V gives CDR1 LGHNA, CDR2 YSLEER. The CDR3 totals 15 residues. CDR3 amino acids: CASSPLGAVFETQYF. The CDR3, as DNA: TGCGCCAGCAGCCCCCTCGGGGCGGTATTCGAGACCCAGTACTTC.

The table lists this clonotype with a few counts. The J gene is TRBJ1-5, the V gene TRBV7-9; D remains unclear. Germline V lookup: CDR1 SEHNR, CDR2 FQNEAQ (reference sequence). V was cut by 5 bases and J by 0 bases, with 8 bases left in between. The CDR3 length is 14 residues. The CDR3 DNA sequence: TGTGCCAGCAGCCTGACGGATAGCAATCAGCCCCAGCATTTT. It specifies CASSLTDSNQPQHF.